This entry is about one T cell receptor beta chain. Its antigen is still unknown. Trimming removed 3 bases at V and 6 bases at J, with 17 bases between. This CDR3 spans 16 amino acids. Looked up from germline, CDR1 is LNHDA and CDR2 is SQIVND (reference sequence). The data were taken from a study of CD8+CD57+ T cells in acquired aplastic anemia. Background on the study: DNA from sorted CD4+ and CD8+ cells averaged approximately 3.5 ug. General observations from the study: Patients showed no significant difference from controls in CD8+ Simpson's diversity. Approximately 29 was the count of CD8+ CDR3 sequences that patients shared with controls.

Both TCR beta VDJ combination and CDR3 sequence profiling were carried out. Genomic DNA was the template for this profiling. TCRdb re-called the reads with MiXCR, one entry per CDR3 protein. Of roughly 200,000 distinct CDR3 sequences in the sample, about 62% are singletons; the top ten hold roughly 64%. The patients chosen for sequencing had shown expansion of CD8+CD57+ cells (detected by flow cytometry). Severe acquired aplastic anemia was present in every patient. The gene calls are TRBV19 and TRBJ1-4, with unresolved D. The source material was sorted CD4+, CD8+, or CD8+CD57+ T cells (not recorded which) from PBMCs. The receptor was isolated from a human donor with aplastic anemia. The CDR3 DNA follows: TGTGCCAGTAGTATTTATAACCTAAGGAGGGATGAAAAACTGTTTTTT. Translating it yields CASSIYNLRRDEKLFF.